The 21 T cell receptor beta chains below come from one sample, sequenced in a study of cytomegalovirus exposure and HLA in healthy donors. Both 60 Vbeta primers and 13 Jbeta primers went into the PCR. The repertoire was sequenced with immunoSEQ multiplex PCR; TCRdb's copy has only in-frame clones and lacks some. The table has about 150,000 clones, roughly 78% seen once. Source material: PBMCs. The receptors come from a woman between 35 and 50 years old in good health and CMV-seronegative.

The V gene is TRBV2, the J gene TRBJ1-1; 7 nucleotides align to TRBD1. CDR1 and CDR2 from the germline V gene are SNHLY and FYNNEI. CDR3 length equals 15 residues. V trimming: 8 bases; J trimming: 5 bases; junction bases outside the gene matches: 14. The CDR3 loop is CASSIGGHRGTEAFF. The CDR3 nucleotides are TGTGCCAGCTCTATAGGGGGGCACAGGGGAACTGAAGCTTTCTTT.

This chain joins TRBV4-1 and TRBJ1-3, with D perhaps matching TRBD1 (6 bases). V lost 3 bases, J lost 2 bases, and 20 bases lay in between. The CDR3 has 18 amino acids. From germline, CDR1 is MGHRA and CDR2 YSYEKL. Here the CDR3 reads CASSHTQGRNPAGNTIYF. CDR3 DNA sequence: TGCGCCAGCAGCCATACACAGGGACGGAACCCAGCTGGAAACACCATATATTTT.

The chain links TRBV5-4 to TRBJ2-6; 7 nucleotides line up with TRBD1. Germline V gene sequence: CDR1 SGHNT, CDR2 YYREEE (reference sequence). CDR3 length equals 15 residues. V trimming: 4 bases; J trimming: 2 bases; junction bases outside the gene matches: 3. CDR3 bases: TGTGCCAGCAGCAAAGGGGGCGCTGGGGCCAACGTCCTGACTTTC. It is translated as CASSKGGAGANVLTF.

This chain connects TRBV4-1 to TRBJ1-5; D is unclear. Trimming pared 0 bases from V and 4 bases from J, leaving 7 bases between. The CDR3 loop spans 14 amino acids. Germline lookup yields CDR1 MGHRA and CDR2 YSYEKL. CDR3 DNA: TGCGCCAGCAGCCAAGAGTGGAGAAATCAGCCCCAGCATTTT. Its translation: CASSQEWRNQPQHF.

The genes are TRBV6-5 and TRBJ2-3; 11 nucleotides match TRBD2. The CDR3 is 15 amino acids. The germline V gene has CDR1 MNHEY and CDR2 SVGAGI. J lost 6 bases, V lost 0 bases, and 2 bases had no gene match. The CDR3 is CASSYSLAGADTQYF. The CDR3 nucleotides are TGTGCCAGCAGTTACTCACTAGCGGGGGCGGATACGCAGTATTTT.

This chain joins TRBV6-5 and TRBJ1-6, with 7 bases lining up with TRBD1. The CDR3 covers 13 residues. V lost 5 bases and J lost 9; bases outside the gene matches: 4. Germline V gives CDR1 MNHEY, CDR2 SVGAGI. The CDR3 loop reads CASSEHRGSPLHF. The CDR3 DNA is TGTGCCAGCAGTGAGCACAGGGGTTCACCCCTCCACTTT.

This chain uses TRBV5-8 with TRBJ2-3; TRBD2 might be the D (6 bases). This CDR3 has 15 amino acids. CDR1 SGHTS and CDR2 YDEGEE come from the germline V gene. Trimming pared 0 bases from V and 5 bases from J, leaving 13 bases between. CDR3 coding DNA: TGTGCCAGCAGCTTGGCCCGCGGGGTGGGAGATACGCAGTATTTT. This codes for CASSLARGVGDTQYF.

The rearrangement joins TRBV6-1 to TRBJ2-6; D not certain. Trimming removed 8 bases from V and 2 bases from J, with 7 bases in between. The germline gives CDR1 MNHNS, CDR2 SASEGT. The CDR3 spans 13 residues. The CDR3 bases are TGTGCCAGCCTCCTTACTGGGGCCAACGTCCTGACTTTC. Translation: CASLLTGANVLTF.

CDR3 sequence reads: CASSYSDSSSYEQYF. The CDR3 nucleotides are TGTGCCAGCAGTTACTCGGACTCTAGCTCCTACGAGCAGTACTTC. V and J are TRBV6-5 and TRBJ2-7, with a weak D call TRBD2 (5 bases). Trimming cost V 0 bases and J 0 bases, with 9 bases left between them. Per the germline V gene, CDR1 is MNHEY and CDR2 is SVGAGI. This CDR3 is built from 15 residues.

The chain recombines TRBV19 with TRBJ2-7; perhaps TRBD2 as D (6 bases). The CDR3 has 12 residues. Germline CDR1 reads LNHDA; CDR2 reads SQIVND (reference sequence). The V gene lost 0 bases and the J gene lost 6 bases, with 6 bases spanning the gap. DNA of the CDR3: TGTGCCAGTAGTATAGATAGCGGCGAGCAGTACTTC. Translated: CASSIDSGEQYF.

The chain employs TRBV5-1 and TRBJ1-2; 11 bases map to TRBD1. Looked up from germline, CDR1 is SGHRS and CDR2 is YFSETQ. CDR3 size: 14 residues. J was trimmed by 4 bases and V by 3 bases; bases with no gene match: 2. The DNA of the CDR3 is TGCGCCAGCAGCTGGGGGACAGGGGGCTATGGCTACACCTTC. Its translation is CASSWGTGGYGYTF.

J is TRBJ2-3 and V is TRBV10-2; TRBD2 agrees at 8 bases. J gave up 0 bases and V 6 bases, and 5 bases lay outside the gene matches. The length of the CDR3 is 15 residues. Per germline, CDR1 WSHSY and CDR2 SAAADI. The CDR3 region has the DNA TGCGCCAGCAGCGGGACTAGTTCTAGCACAGATACGCAGTATTTT. Its translation is CASSGTSSSTDTQYF.

The chain couples TRBV5-3 to TRBJ1-4; 10 bases fit TRBD1. TRBV5-3 qualifies as an ORF whose function is uncertain. V dropped 3 bases and J dropped 8; count of bases not matched to a gene: 4. This CDR3 comprises 14 residues. CDR3 in DNA: TGTGCCAGAAGCTCCGGACAGGGGGAAGAAAAACTGTTTTTT. Translating it yields CARSSGQGEEKLFF.

In its sample, this clone was seen a few times. The chain joins TRBV4-1 to TRBJ2-5, with D unclear. The J call is in doubt because the DNA end fits TRBJ2-7 better. From germline, CDR1 is MGHRA and CDR2 YSYEKL. CDR3 length: 16 amino acids. As DNA, the CDR3 is TGCGCCAGCAGCCAAGTATCTGAGCCGAATTTATACGAGCAGTACTTC. This gives the protein CASSQVSEPNLYEQYF.

This chain links TRBV19 with TRBJ2-5; D remains ambiguous. The V end was cut by 1 base, the J end by 5 bases, with 8 bases between. Germline V gene lookup returns CDR1 LNHDA and CDR2 SQIVND (reference sequence). This CDR3 has 13 residues. The CDR3 loop is CASSIGVGETQYF. DNA for the CDR3: TGTGCCAGTAGTATAGGGGTCGGGGAGACCCAGTACTTC.

The rearrangement uses TRBV5-4 and TRBJ1-3; D is perhaps TRBD1 (5 bases). Germline V CDR1 and CDR2: SGHNT, YYREEE (reference sequence). Trimming pared 4 bases from V and 1 base from J, leaving 18 bases between. The CDR3 is made up of 17 amino acids. CDR3 protein: CASSPRGSGGSGNTIYF. CDR3 nucleotide sequence: TGTGCCAGCAGCCCGAGGGGCTCGGGGGGATCTGGAAACACCATATATTTT.

This chain links TRBV21-1 with TRBJ1-1. TRBV21-1 is flagged as a pseudogene. The CDR3 runs 17 residues. Here the CDR3 reads CASSPENGERLDTEAFF. DNA of the CDR3: TGTGCCAGCAGCCCGGAAAACGGGGAACGGTTAGACACTGAAGCTTTCTTT.

This rearrangement joins TRBV28 to TRBJ1-5, with TRBD1 matching 7 bases. The CDR3 runs 14 residues. Per the germline V gene, CDR1 is MDHEN and CDR2 is SYDVKM. The trim removed 6 bases at V and 6 bases at J, leaving 8 bases unmatched. The CDR3 loop reads CASSYNHRGQPQHF. CDR3 in DNA: TGTGCCAGCAGCTATAACCACAGGGGTCAGCCCCAGCATTTT.

In the case of this clone: The junction departs from germline at one end; a sequencing error may be responsible. The chain joins TRBV2 to TRBJ1-4; D may be TRBD1 (5 bases). This CDR3 is 12 amino acids long. CDR1 is SNHLY, CDR2 FYNNEI, per germline. The CDR3, as DNA: TGTGCCAGCCAAACCGGGCGGGGAATCTGGGGGTTT. Protein: CASQTGRGIWGF.

The rearrangement links TRBV5-1 to TRBJ2-2; weak D call: TRBD1 (6 bases). Trimming took off 6 bases at V and 0 bases at J, with 12 bases between the two ends. The CDR3 totals 15 residues. Germline V gene sequence: CDR1 SGHRS, CDR2 YFSETQ. The CDR3 is CASNQQGSNTGELFF. The CDR3 region has the DNA TGCGCCAGCAATCAACAGGGATCGAACACCGGGGAGCTGTTTTTT.

J is TRBJ1-5 and V is TRBV27; perhaps TRBD1 as D (6 bases). Trimming took 5 bases from V and 8 from J, leaving 19 bases between them. The germline gives CDR1 MNHEY, CDR2 SMNVEV (reference sequence). The CDR3 length is 15 residues. Written as DNA, the CDR3 is TGTGCCAGCAGTGCGCGTGGGACAACCGGAAAGCCCCAGCATTTT. This gives the protein CASSARGTTGKPQHF.